The subject of this entry is one T cell receptor (beta chain). Each CDR3 protein is one row after TCRdb ran MiXCR on the reads. The sample consists of roughly 720,000 distinct CDR3 sequences, roughly 35% of them appearing once. These data originate in a study of T cell repertoires in cytomegalovirus infection. Study summary: From public TCR beta signatures came an indication of both CMV infection and matching HLA type.

The trim removed 5 bases at V and 4 bases at J, leaving 10 bases unmatched. Germline V lookup: CDR1 SGHTA, CDR2 FQGTGA. The CDR3 covers 15 residues. This receptor was obtained from a human donor in good health (CMV status not recorded). Some clones in this sample may be carry-over from other donors' samples. This sequence joins TRBV7-3 and TRBJ2-5; 7 bases match TRBD1. The sequenced sample consisted of PBMCs. The CDR3 sequence is CASSPKQGSIETQYF. CDR3 sequence (DNA): TGTGCCAGCAGCCCTAAACAGGGGTCAATAGAGACCCAGTACTTC.